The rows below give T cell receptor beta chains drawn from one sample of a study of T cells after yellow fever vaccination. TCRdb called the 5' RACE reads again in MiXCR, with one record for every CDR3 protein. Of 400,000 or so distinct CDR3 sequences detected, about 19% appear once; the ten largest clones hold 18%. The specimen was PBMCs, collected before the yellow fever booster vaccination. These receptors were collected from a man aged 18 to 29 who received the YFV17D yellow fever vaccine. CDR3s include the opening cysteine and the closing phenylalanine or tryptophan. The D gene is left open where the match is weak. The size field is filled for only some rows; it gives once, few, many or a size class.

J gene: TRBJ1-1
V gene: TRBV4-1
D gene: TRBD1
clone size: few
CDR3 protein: CASSQPTGVMEAFF
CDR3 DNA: TGCGCCAGCAGCCAACCGACAGGGGTTATGGAAGCTTTCTTT

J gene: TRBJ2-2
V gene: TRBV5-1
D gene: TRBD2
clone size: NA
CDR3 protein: CASSNPGTSGDGGELFF
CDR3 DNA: TGCGCCAGCAGCAACCCCGGGACTAGCGGAGACGGTGGGGAGCTGTTTTTT

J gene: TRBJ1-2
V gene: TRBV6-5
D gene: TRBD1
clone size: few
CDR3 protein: CASSHRDRFGYTF
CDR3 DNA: TGTGCCAGCAGTCACCGGGACAGGTTTGGCTACACCTTC

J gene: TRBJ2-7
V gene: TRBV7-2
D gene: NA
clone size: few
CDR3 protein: CASSLDPKFYEQYF
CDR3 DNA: TGTGCCAGCAGCTTAGACCCAAAGTTCTACGAGCAGTACTTC

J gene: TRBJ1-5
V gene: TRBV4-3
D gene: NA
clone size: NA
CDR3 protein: CASSQDGSEGQPQHF
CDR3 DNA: TGCGCCAGCAGCCAAGACGGAAGTGAGGGTCAGCCCCAGCATTTT

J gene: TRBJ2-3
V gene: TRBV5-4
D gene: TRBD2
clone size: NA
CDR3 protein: CASSFSPSGGGDTQYF
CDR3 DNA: TGTGCCAGCAGCTTCAGTCCTAGCGGGGGAGGAGATACGCAGTATTTT

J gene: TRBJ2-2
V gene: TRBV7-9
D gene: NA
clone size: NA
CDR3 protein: CASSLAGPMNTGELFF
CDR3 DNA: TGTGCCAGCAGCTTAGCGGGACCGATGAACACCGGGGAGCTGTTTTTT

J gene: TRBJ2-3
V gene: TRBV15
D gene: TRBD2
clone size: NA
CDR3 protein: CATSRDNGGGATDTQYF
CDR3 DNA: TGTGCCACCAGCAGAGATAATGGCGGGGGGGCCACAGATACGCAGTATTTT

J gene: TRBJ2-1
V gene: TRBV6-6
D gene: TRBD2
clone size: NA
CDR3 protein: CASTGLATDEQFF
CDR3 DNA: TGTGCCAGCACGGGACTAGCGACGGATGAGCAGTTCTTC

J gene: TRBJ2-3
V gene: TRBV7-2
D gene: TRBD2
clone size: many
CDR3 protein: CASSLLAGPSTDTQYF
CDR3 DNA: TGTGCCAGCAGCTTACTAGCGGGGCCCAGCACAGATACGCAGTATTTT

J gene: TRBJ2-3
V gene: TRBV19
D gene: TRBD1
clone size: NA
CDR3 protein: CASSLQGWKDTQYF
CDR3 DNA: TGTGCCAGTAGTCTACAGGGGTGGAAAGATACGCAGTATTTT

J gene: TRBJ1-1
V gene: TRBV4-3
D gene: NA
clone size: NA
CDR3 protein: CASSKGGGTNTEAFF
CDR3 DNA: TGCGCCAGCAGCAAAGGGGGGGGCACGAACACTGAAGCTTTCTTT

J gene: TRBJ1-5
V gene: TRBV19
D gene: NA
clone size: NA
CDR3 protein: CASEGLLYQPQHF
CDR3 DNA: TGTGCCAGTGAAGGACTTCTTTATCAGCCCCAGCATTTT

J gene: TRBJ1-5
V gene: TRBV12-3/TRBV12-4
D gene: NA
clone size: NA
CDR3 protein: CASSRIRGPQHF
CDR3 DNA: TGTGCCAGCAGCCGTATCAGGGGGCCCCAGCATTTT

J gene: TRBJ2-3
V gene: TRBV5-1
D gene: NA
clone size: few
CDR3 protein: CASSLPAGSTDTQYF
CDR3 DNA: TGCGCCAGCAGCTTGCCGGCGGGAAGCACAGATACGCAGTATTTT

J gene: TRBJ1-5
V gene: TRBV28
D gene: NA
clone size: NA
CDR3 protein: CASFAGGNQPQHF
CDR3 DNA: TGTGCCAGCTTTGCGGGGGGCAATCAGCCCCAGCATTTT

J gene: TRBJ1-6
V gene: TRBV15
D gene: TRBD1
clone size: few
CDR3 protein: CATSSLDRGVRRLNSPLHF
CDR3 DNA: TGTGCCACCAGCAGCTTGGACAGGGGCGTAAGACGTCTTAATTCACCCCTCCACTTT

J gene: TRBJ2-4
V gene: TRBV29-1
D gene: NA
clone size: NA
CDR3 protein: CSVEDRSEKNIQYF
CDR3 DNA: TGCAGCGTTGAAGATCGGTCGGAGAAAAACATTCAGTACTTC

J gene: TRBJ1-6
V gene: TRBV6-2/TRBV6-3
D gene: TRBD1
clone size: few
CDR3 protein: CASTLDREYSPLHF
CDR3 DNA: TGTGCCAGCACCCTCGACAGGGAATATTCACCCCTCCACTTT

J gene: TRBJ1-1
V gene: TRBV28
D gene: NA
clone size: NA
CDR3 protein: CASSLPSGNTEAFF
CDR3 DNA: TGTGCCAGCAGTTTACCTTCAGGGAACACTGAAGCTTTCTTT

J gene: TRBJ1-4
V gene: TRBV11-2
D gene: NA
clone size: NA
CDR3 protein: CASSLGIPGLGEKLFF
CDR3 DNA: TGTGCCAGCAGCTTAGGCATACCAGGGTTAGGCGAAAAACTGTTTTTT

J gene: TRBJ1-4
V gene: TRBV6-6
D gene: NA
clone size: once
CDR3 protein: CATVQGNEKLFF
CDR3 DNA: TGTGCCACCGTACAGGGCAATGAAAAACTGTTTTTT

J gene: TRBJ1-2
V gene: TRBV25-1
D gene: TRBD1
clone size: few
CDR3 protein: CASSPRDRDIQGYTF
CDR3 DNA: TGTGCCAGCAGTCCCCGGGACAGGGATATTCAGGGCTACACCTTC

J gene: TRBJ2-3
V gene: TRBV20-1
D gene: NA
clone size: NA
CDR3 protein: CSALRTRYTDTQYF
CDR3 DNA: TGCAGTGCCCTACGGACGAGATACACAGATACGCAGTATTTT

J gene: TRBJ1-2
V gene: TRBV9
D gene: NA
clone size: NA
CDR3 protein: CASSVEPGAVHGYTF
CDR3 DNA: TGTGCCAGCAGCGTAGAGCCCGGTGCCGTCCATGGCTACACCTTC

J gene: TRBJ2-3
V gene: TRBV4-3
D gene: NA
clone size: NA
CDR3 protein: CASSQVYGRADTQYF
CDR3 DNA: TGCGCCAGCAGCCAAGTTTACGGACGGGCAGATACGCAGTATTTT

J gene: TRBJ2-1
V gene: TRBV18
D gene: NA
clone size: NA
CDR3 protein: CASSPTPPTTGLEQFF
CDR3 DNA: TGTGCCAGCTCCCCAACACCTCCTACGACAGGCCTGGAGCAGTTCTTC

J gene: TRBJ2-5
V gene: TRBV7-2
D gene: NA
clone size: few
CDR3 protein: CASSYRHQETQYF
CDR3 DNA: TGTGCCAGCAGCTACCGACACCAAGAGACCCAGTACTTC

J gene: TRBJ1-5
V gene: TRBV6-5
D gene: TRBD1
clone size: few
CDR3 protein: CASSSLAGGSNQPQHF
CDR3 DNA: TGTGCCAGCAGCAGTCTCGCAGGGGGGAGCAATCAGCCCCAGCATTTT

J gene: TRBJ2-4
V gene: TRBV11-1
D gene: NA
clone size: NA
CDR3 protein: CASSFGGVAKNIQYF
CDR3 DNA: TGTGCCAGCAGCTTTGGAGGGGTAGCCAAAAACATTCAGTACTTC

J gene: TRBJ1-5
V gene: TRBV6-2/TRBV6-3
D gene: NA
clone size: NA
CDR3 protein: CASIPAGRSNQPQHF
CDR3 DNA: TGTGCCAGCATTCCGGCGGGACGAAGCAATCAGCCCCAGCATTTT

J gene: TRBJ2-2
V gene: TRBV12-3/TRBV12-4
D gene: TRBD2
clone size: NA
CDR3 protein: CASSASGGTGELFF
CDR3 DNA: TGTGCCAGCAGTGCAAGCGGGGGGACCGGGGAGCTGTTTTTT

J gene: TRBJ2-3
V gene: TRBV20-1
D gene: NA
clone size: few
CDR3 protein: CSASAGVSTDTQYF
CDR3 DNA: TGCAGTGCTAGTGCAGGGGTTAGCACAGATACGCAGTATTTT

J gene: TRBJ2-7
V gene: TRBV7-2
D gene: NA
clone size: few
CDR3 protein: CASSLTGPREQYF
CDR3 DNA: TGTGCCAGCAGCTTGACAGGACCTCGGGAGCAGTACTTC

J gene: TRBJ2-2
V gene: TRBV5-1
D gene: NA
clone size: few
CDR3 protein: CASSFDGGTGELFF
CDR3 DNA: TGCGCCAGCAGCTTCGACGGGGGAACCGGGGAGCTGTTTTTT

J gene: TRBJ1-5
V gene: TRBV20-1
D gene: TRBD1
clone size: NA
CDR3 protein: CSARDSGGNQPQHF
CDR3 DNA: TGCAGTGCTAGAGATTCAGGGGGGAATCAGCCCCAGCATTTT

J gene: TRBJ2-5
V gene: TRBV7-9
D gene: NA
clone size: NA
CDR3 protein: CASSTRQAQETQYF
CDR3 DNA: TGTGCCAGCAGCACCAGACAGGCCCAAGAGACCCAGTACTTC

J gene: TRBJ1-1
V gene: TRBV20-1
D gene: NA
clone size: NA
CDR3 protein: CSAREGAALSTEAFF
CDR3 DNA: TGCAGTGCTAGAGAGGGGGCGGCCCTGAGCACTGAAGCTTTCTTT

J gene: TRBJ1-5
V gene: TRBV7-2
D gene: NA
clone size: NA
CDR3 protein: CASSLDRGTEPQHF
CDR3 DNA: TGTGCCAGCAGCTTAGATCGGGGGACGGAGCCCCAGCATTTT

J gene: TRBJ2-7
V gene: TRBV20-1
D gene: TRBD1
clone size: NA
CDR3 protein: CSVADRETYEQYF
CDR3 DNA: TGCAGTGTGGCGGACAGGGAGACCTACGAGCAGTACTTC

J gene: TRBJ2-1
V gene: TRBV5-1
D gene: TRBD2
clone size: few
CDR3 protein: CASSFRRGSSYNEQFF
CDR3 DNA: TGCGCCAGCAGCTTTAGGCGGGGGAGCTCCTACAATGAGCAGTTCTTC

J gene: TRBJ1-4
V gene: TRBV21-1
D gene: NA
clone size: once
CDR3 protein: CARTIRPRKEFNEKLFF
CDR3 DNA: TGTGCCCGAACAATACGGCCCCGCAAAGAATTTAATGAAAAACTGTTTTTT

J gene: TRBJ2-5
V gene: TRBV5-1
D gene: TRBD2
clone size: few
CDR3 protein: CASSWFLAVQETQYF
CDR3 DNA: TGCGCCAGCAGCTGGTTTCTAGCGGTCCAAGAGACCCAGTACTTC